These 20 T cell receptor beta chains were sequenced from one sample in a study of cytomegalovirus exposure and HLA in healthy donors (dated by TCRdb to 2015 to 2018). Library generation was performed with the immunoSEQ multiplex PCR assay. The multiplex PCR relied on a mix of 60 forward primers for TCR Vbeta segments and 13 reverse primers for TCR Jbeta segments. Held by TCRdb, this immuneACCESS table contains in-frame sequences only and omits some clones. Under half of the omission traces to an unresolved V gene where checked; the cause of the rest is unknown. The table for this sample lists tens of thousands of clones. Clones ranked in the top ten supply about 4% of the sample. Sequencing was performed on PBMCs. Receptor source: a female donor in good health and CMV-seropositive.

V is TRBV7-2 and J is TRBJ1-5; 10 bases are a match to TRBD1. The CDR3 is made up of 16 amino acids. CDR1 and CDR2 from the germline V gene are SGHTA and FQGNSA. The V segment lost 1 base and the J segment 2 bases; nucleotides outside the gene matches: 2. CDR3 nucleotides: TGTGCCAGCAGCTTAGGCGGGACAGGGGGCAATCAGCCCCAGCATTTT. Its translation is CASSLGGTGGNQPQHF. The full variable domain, its missing parts supplied by reference TRBV7-2 and TRBJ1-5, is GAGVSQSPSNKVTEKGKDVELRCDPISGHTALYWYRQSLGQGLEFLIYFQGNSAPDKSGLPSDRFSAERTGGSVSTLTIQRTQQEDSAVYLCASSLGGTGGNQPQHFGDGTRLSIL.

The CDR3 sequence is CASSDQPLFDREGHGYTF. The CDR3 nucleotides read TGTGCCAGCAGTGACCAACCCCTCTTCGACAGAGAAGGTCATGGCTACACCTTC. The genes are TRBV2 and TRBJ1-2; maybe TRBD1 (5 bases). The CDR3 runs 18 residues. The germline V gene has CDR1 SNHLY and CDR2 FYNNEI. Trimming left V 3 bases short and J 6 bases short, with 26 bases between.

In regard to this clone: Its ends do not fully match the called genes, so a read error is possible. The rearrangement links TRBV2 to TRBJ2-2; D gene uncertain. The CDR3 sequence is 13 residues long. Germline CDR1 and CDR2: SNHLY and FYNNEI. The CDR3 DNA reads TGTGCCAGCAGCGAAGAGAGTTTTGGGGAGCTGTTTTTT. Translated: CASSEESFGELFF.

The chain combines TRBV7-6 with TRBJ1-1, with 10 positions matching TRBD1. V dropped 4 bases and J dropped 1; count of bases not matched to a gene: 6. This CDR3 has 16 residues. CDR1 is SGHVS and CDR2 is FNYEAQ in the germline V gene. The CDR3 loop is CASSSRQGATNTEAFF. The CDR3, as DNA: TGTGCCAGCAGCTCCAGACAGGGGGCGACGAACACTGAAGCTTTCTTT.

V is TRBV7-9 and J is TRBJ2-7; 14 positions agree with TRBD2. Per germline, CDR1 SEHNR and CDR2 FQNEAQ (reference sequence). The V gene end was trimmed by 3 bases and the J gene end by 6 bases; junction bases not matched to a gene: 4. This CDR3 is 15 amino acids long. The CDR3 DNA sequence: TGTGCCAGCAGCTTGGGGACTAGCGGGAGTCTCGAGCAGTACTTC. Translation: CASSLGTSGSLEQYF.

V is TRBV6-6 and J is TRBJ1-2; D gene unclear. V gave up 6 bases and J gave up 7 bases, with 18 bases separating them. Germline V gene data show CDR1 as MNHNY and CDR2 as SVGAGI (reference sequence). The CDR3 runs to 14 residues. CDR3 nucleotide sequence: TGTGCCAGCAGCTTGGAGAGGGATCTCCGTGGCTACACCTTC. Translated, it gives CASSLERDLRGYTF.

This chain links TRBV18 with TRBJ1-5; the D gene is possibly TRBD1 (6 bases). Germline lookup yields CDR1 KGHSH and CDR2 LQKENI. CDR3 length: 16 amino acids. The V gene lost 4 bases and the J gene lost 4 bases, with 17 bases spanning the gap. The CDR3 nucleotides read TGTGCCAGCTCACTCTCTCGACAGGCAACGAATCAGCCCCAGCATTTT. It yields the protein CASSLSRQATNQPQHF. Looking up the rest from reference TRBV18 and TRBJ1-5 gives the full variable domain: NAGVMQNPRHLVRRRGQEARLRCSPMKGHSHVYWYRQLPEEGLKFMVYLQKENIIDESGMPKERFSAEFPKEGPSILRIQQVVRGDSAAYFCASSLSRQATNQPQHFGDGTRLSIL.

This rearrangement joins TRBV4-1 to TRBJ2-7; 12 nucleotides line up with TRBD2. The germline CDR1 and CDR2 sequences are MGHRA and YSYEKL. The CDR3 extends over 15 amino acids. Losses at the gene ends were 0 bases for V and 10 bases for J; bases not matched to a gene: 7. CDR3 bases: TGCGCCAGCAGCCAAGAAGGCCTAGCGGGAGGGGGACAGTACTTC. Protein sequence: CASSQEGLAGGGQYF.

This chain links TRBV2 with TRBJ2-3; 7 nucleotides line up with TRBD2. This CDR3 contains 14 residues. J gave up 2 bases and V 5 bases, and 4 bases lay outside the gene matches. Per the germline V gene, CDR1 is SNHLY and CDR2 is FYNNEI. CDR3 in amino acids: CASSKTSPTDTQYF. CDR3 DNA: TGTGCCAGCAGTAAGACTAGCCCCACAGATACGCAGTATTTT. Full variable domain (rest looked up from reference TRBV2 and TRBJ2-3): EPEVTQTPSHQVTQMGQEVILRCVPISNHLYFYWYRQILGQKVEFLVSFYNNEISEKSEIFDDQFSVERPDGSNFTLKIRSTKLEDSAMYFCASSKTSPTDTQYFGPGTRLTVL.

The chain employs TRBV5-1 and TRBJ2-1; TRBD2 matches 10 bases. CDR1 is SGHRS and CDR2 is YFSETQ in the germline V gene. Germline trimming cut 4 bases from V and 4 bases from J; bases unmatched to any gene: 5. The CDR3 loop spans 15 amino acids. The chain's CDR3 is CASSPGTSVYNEQFF. CDR3 nucleotides: TGCGCCAGCAGCCCCGGGACTAGCGTTTACAATGAGCAGTTCTTC.

The chain uses TRBV6-1 and TRBJ1-4; D is unclear. The ends were cut back, 2 bases at V and 7 bases at J, with 23 bases in the middle. The CDR3 length is 18 residues. Germline V lookup: CDR1 MNHNS, CDR2 SASEGT. The CDR3 reads CASSEFILDFPLGEKLFF. The CDR3 bases are TGTGCCAGCAGTGAATTCATATTGGACTTTCCGTTGGGTGAAAAACTGTTTTTT.

V gene TRBV18 combines with J gene TRBJ1-6; the D is unclear. There are 14 residues in the CDR3. V was clipped by 2 bases and J by 10 bases, with 12 bases between them. CDR1 and CDR2 from the germline V gene are KGHSH and LQKENI. This CDR3 is CASSPGRLESPLHF. For the CDR3, the DNA is TGTGCCAGCTCACCAGGGCGCTTGGAATCACCCCTCCACTTT.

The chain couples TRBV11-2 to TRBJ1-3; no definite D call. V was clipped by 5 bases and J by 0 bases, with 14 bases between them. The V gene's germline CDR1 is SGHAT and CDR2 FQNNGV. The CDR3 sequence is 16 residues long. This chain's CDR3 is CASSLMTSFSGNTIYF. As DNA, the CDR3 is TGTGCCAGCAGCCTGATGACAAGTTTCTCTGGAAACACCATATATTTT.

The genes are TRBV2 and TRBJ1-1, with TRBD1 identical over 11 bases. The CDR3 has 14 residues. From germline, CDR1 is SNHLY and CDR2 FYNNEI. Unmatched junction bases numbered 2, after V lost 6 bases and J lost 2 bases. The CDR3 here is CASRGQGANTEAFF. CDR3 sequence (DNA): TGTGCCAGCAGAGGACAGGGGGCAAACACTGAAGCTTTCTTT.

V gene TRBV6-5 combines with J gene TRBJ1-3; no clear D. The CDR3 sequence is 14 residues long. Germline CDR1 MNHEY, CDR2 SVGAGI. The V end lost 2 bases, the J end lost 0 bases, and 5 bases lay between the germline ends. The CDR3 reads CASSYSDSGNTIYF. In nucleotides, the CDR3 is TGTGCCAGCAGTTACAGCGACTCTGGAAACACCATATATTTT.

The chain recombines TRBV4-1 with TRBJ1-4; D may be TRBD1 (6 bases). V was cut by 3 bases and J by 10 bases, with 18 bases left in between. The CDR3 runs to 15 residues. Germline V CDR1 and CDR2: MGHRA, YSYEKL. The CDR3 DNA reads as TGCGCCAGCAGCCATAATTGGGGGCTCACAAGAAAACTGTTTTTT. As protein: CASSHNWGLTRKLFF.

J is TRBJ1-3 and V is TRBV6-5; 8 bases are shared with TRBD1. CDR1 and CDR2 (germline): MNHEY, SVGAGI. The V gene end was trimmed by 6 bases and the J gene end by 0 bases; junction bases not matched to a gene: 4. The CDR3 runs 15 residues. CDR3: CASRNQGASGNTIYF. CDR3 DNA: TGTGCCAGCAGGAATCAGGGGGCCTCTGGAAACACCATATATTTT.

V usage is TRBV18 and J usage is TRBJ1-2; the match to TRBD1 covers 9 bases. The CDR3 runs 14 residues. Germline loops: CDR1 KGHSH, CDR2 LQKENI. V shed 3 bases, J shed 3 bases, and the junction held 2 bases outside the gene matches. The CDR3 region is CASSPGDRDYGYTF. The CDR3 DNA follows: TGTGCCAGCTCACCCGGGGACAGGGACTATGGCTACACCTTC. Looking up the rest from reference TRBV18 and TRBJ1-2 gives the full variable domain: NAGVMQNPRHLVRRRGQEARLRCSPMKGHSHVYWYRQLPEEGLKFMVYLQKENIIDESGMPKERFSAEFPKEGPSILRIQQVVRGDSAAYFCASSPGDRDYGYTFGSGTRLTVV.

This CDR3 reads CASSQGERRSTDTQYF. CDR3 nucleotide sequence: TGTGCCAGCAGCCAAGGTGAGCGGAGGAGCACAGATACGCAGTATTTT. The chain links TRBV11-2 to TRBJ2-3; D possibly corresponds to TRBD2 (5 bases). The V end lost 5 bases, the J end lost 0 bases, and 15 bases lay between the germline ends. CDR3 length: 16 residues. Germline V lookup: CDR1 SGHAT, CDR2 FQNNGV.

The V call is TRBV13, the J call TRBJ2-7; 7 positions agree with TRBD1. The CDR3 is made up of 15 amino acids. Germline CDR1 is PRHDT and CDR2 is FYEKMQ (reference sequence). The J segment lost 4 bases and the V segment lost 6 bases, leaving 12 bases of the junction unmatched. The CDR3 bases are TGTGCCAGCAGGTTATCGACAGGGCCACCTTACGAGCAGTACTTC. Translated, it gives CASRLSTGPPYEQYF. The full variable domain, with the rest looked up from reference TRBV13 and TRBJ2-7, is AAGVIQSPRHLIKEKRETATLKCYPIPRHDTVYWYQQGPGQDPQFLISFYEKMQSDKGSIPDRFSAQQFSDYHSELNMSSLELGDSALYFCASRLSTGPPYEQYFGPGTRLTVT.